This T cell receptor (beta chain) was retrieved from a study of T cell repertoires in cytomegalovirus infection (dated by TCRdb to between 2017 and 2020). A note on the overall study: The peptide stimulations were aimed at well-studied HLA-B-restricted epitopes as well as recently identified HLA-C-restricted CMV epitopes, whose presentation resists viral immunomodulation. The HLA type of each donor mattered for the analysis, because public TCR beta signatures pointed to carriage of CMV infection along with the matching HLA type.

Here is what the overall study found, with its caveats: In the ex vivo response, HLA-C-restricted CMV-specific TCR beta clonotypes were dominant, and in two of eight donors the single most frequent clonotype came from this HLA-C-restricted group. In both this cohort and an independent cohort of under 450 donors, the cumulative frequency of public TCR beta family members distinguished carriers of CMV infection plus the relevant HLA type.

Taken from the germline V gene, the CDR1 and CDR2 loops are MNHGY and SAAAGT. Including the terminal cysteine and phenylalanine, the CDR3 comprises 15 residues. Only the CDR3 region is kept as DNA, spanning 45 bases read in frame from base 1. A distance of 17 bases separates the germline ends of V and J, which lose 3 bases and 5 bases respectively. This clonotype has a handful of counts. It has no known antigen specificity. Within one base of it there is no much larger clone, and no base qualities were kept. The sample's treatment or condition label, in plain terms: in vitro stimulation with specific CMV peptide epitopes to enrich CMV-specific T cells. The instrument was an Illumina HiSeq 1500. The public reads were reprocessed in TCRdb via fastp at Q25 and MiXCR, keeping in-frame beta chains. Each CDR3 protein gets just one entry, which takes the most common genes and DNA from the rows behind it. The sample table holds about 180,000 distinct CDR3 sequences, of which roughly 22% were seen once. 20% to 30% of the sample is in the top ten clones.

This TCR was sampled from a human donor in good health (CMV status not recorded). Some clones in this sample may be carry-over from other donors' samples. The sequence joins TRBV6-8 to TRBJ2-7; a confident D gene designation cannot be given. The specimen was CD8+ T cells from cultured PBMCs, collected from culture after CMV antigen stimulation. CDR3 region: CASSYRSAPGNEQYF. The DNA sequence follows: TGTGCCAGCAGTTATAGGTCGGCTCCCGGAAACGAGCAGTACTTC.